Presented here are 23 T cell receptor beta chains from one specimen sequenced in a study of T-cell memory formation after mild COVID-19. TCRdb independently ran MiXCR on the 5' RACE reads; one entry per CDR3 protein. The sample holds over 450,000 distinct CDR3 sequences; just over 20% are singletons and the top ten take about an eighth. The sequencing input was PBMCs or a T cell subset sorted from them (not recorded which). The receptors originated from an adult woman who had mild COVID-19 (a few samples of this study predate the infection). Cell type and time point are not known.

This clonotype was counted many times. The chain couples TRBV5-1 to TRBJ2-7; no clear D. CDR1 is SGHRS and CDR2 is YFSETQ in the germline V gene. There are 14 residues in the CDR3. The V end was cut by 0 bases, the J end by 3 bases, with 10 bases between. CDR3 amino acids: CASSLEGSLYEQYF. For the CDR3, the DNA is TGCGCCAGCAGCTTGGAAGGTTCCCTCTACGAGCAGTACTTC.

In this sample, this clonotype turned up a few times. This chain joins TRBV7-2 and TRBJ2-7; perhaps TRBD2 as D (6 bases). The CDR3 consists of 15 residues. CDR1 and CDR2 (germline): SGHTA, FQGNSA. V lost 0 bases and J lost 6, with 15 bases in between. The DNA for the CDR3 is TGTGCCAGCAGCTTAGCAGGGACTGGTAAGGGCGAGCAGTACTTC. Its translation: CASSLAGTGKGEQYF.

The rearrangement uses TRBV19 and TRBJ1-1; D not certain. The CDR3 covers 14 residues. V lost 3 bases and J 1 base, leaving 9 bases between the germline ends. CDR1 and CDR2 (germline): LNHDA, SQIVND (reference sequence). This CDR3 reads CASSIEPSNTEAFF. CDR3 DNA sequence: TGTGCCAGTAGTATCGAACCCTCGAACACTGAAGCTTTCTTT.

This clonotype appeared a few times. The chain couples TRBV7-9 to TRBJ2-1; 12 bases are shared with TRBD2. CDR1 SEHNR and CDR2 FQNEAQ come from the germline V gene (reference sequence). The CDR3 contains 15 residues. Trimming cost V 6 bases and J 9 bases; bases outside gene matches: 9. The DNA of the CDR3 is TGTGCCAGCAGTGGGGCTAGCGGGAGGGCGAGTGAGCAGTTCTTC. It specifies CASSGASGRASEQFF.

The CDR3 DNA is TGTGCCACCAGCATCACAGGGGGCTCAGATACGCAGTATTTT. Protein sequence: CATSITGGSDTQYF. V usage is TRBV15 and J usage is TRBJ2-3; TRBD1 aligns across 9 bases. The CDR3 runs 14 residues. The germline CDR1 and CDR2 sequences are LNHNV and YYDKDF (reference sequence). Trimming took 4 bases from V and 4 from J; bases not matched to a gene: 3. The variable domain in full, with the rest retrieved from reference TRBV15 and TRBJ2-3, is DAMVIQNPRYQVTQFGKPVTLSCSQTLNHNVMYWYQQKSSQAPKLLFHYYDKDFNNEADTPDNFQSRRPNTSFCFLDIRSPGLGDTAMYLCATSITGGSDTQYFGPGTRLTVL.

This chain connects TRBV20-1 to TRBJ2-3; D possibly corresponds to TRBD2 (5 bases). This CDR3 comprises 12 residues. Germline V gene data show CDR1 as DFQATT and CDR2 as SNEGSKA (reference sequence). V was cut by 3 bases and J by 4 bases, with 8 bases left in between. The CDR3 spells CSARSAADTQYF. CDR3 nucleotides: TGCAGTGCTAGGTCAGCGGCAGATACGCAGTATTTT.

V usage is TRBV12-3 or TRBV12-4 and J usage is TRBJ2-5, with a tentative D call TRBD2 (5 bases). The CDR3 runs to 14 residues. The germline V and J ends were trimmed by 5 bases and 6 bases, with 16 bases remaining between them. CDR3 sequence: CASSPSGPGKTQYF. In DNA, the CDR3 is TGTGCCAGCAGTCCAAGCGGCCCGGGGAAGACCCAGTACTTC.

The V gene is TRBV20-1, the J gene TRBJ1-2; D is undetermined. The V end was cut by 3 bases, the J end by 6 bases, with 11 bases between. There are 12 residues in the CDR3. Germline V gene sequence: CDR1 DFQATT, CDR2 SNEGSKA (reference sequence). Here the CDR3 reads CSASGSKDGYTF. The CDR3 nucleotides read TGCAGTGCTAGCGGGAGCAAAGATGGCTACACCTTC.

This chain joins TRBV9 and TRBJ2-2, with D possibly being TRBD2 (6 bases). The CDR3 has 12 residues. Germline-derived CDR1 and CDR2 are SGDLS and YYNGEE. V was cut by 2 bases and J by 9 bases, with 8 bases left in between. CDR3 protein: CASSVGGWELFF. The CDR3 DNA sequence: TGTGCCAGCAGCGTCGGGGGATGGGAGCTGTTTTTT.

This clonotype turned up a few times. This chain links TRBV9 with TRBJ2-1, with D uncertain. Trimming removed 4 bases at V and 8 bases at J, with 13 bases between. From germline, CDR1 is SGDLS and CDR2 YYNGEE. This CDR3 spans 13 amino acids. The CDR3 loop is CASSPSRPDEQFF. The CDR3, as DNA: TGTGCCAGCAGCCCCTCGCGGCCTGATGAGCAGTTCTTC. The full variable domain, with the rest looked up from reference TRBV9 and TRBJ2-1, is DSGVTQTPKHLITATGQRVTLRCSPRSGDLSVYWYQQSLDQGLQFLIQYYNGEERAKGNILERFSAQQFPDLHSELNLSSLELGDSALYFCASSPSRPDEQFFGPGTRLTVL.

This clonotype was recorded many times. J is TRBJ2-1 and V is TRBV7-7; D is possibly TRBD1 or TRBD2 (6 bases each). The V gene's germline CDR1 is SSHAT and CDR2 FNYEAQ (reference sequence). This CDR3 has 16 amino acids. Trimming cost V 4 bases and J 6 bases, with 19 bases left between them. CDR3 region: CASSSGRTVEGNEQFF. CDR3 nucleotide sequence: TGTGCCAGCAGCTCAGGGAGGACAGTCGAGGGCAATGAGCAGTTCTTC.

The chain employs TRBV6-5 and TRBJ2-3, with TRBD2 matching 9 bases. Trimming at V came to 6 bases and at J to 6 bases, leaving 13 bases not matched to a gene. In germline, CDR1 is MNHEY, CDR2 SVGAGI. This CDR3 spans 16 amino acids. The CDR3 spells CASRNWGGGASDTQYF. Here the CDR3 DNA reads TGTGCCAGCAGGAACTGGGGCGGGGGGGCCTCGGATACGCAGTATTTT.

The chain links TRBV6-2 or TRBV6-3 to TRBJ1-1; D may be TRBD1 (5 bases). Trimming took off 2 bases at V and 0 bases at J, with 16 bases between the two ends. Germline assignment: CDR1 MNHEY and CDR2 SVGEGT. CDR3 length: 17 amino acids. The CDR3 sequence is CASSYPRTSSLNTEAFF. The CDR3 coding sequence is TGTGCCAGCAGTTACCCTAGGACATCTTCTTTGAACACTGAAGCTTTCTTT.

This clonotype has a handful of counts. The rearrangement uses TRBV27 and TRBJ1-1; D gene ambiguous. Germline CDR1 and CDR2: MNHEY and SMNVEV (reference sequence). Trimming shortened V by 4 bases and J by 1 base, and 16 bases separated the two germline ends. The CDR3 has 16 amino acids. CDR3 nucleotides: TGTGCCAGCAGTTCGACTGTTCGGTGGACGAACACTGAAGCTTTCTTT. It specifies CASSSTVRWTNTEAFF.

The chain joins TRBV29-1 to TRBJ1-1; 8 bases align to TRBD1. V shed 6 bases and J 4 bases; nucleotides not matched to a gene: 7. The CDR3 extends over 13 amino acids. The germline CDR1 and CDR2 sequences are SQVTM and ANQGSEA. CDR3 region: CSVSDRGLTEAFF. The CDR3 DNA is TGCAGCGTCAGTGACAGGGGACTCACTGAAGCTTTCTTT. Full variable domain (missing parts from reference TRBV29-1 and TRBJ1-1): SAVISQKPSRDICQRGTSLTIQCQVDSQVTMMFWYRQQPGQSLTLIATANQGSEATYESGFVIDKFPISRPNLTFSTLTVSNMSPEDSSIYLCSVSDRGLTEAFFGQGTRLTVV.

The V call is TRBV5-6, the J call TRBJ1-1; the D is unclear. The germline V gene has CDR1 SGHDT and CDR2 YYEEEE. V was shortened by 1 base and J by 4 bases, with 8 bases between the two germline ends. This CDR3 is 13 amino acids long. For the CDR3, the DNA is TGTGCCAGCAGCTTGAGTTATGGCACTGAAGCTTTCTTT. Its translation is CASSLSYGTEAFF.

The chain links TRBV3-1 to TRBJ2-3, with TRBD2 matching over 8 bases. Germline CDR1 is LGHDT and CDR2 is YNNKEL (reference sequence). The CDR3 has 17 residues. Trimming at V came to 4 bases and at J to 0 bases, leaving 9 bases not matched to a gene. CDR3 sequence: CASSLTGGGRSTDTQYF. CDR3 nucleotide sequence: TGTGCCAGCAGCCTTACCGGCGGGGGGCGAAGCACAGATACGCAGTATTTT.

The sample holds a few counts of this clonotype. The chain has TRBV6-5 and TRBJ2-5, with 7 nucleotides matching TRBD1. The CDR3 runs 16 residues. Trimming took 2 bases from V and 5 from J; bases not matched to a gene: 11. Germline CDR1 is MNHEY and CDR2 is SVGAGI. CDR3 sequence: CASSYDTGTVGETQYF. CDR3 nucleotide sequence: TGTGCCAGCAGTTACGATACGGGGACAGTAGGGGAGACCCAGTACTTC.

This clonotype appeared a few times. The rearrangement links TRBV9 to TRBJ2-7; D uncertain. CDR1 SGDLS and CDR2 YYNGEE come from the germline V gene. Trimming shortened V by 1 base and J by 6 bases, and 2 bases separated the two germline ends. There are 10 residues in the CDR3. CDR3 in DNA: TGTGCCAGCAGCGTATCCGAGCAGTACTTC. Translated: CASSVSEQYF. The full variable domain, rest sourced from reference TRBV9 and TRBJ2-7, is DSGVTQTPKHLITATGQRVTLRCSPRSGDLSVYWYQQSLDQGLQFLIQYYNGEERAKGNILERFSAQQFPDLHSELNLSSLELGDSALYFCASSVSEQYFGPGTRLTVT.

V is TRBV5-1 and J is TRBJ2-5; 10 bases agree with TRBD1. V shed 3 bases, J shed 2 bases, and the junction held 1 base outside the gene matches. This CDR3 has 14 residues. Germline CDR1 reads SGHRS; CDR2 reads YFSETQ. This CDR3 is CASSWTGGQETQYF. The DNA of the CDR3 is TGCGCCAGCAGCTGGACAGGGGGGCAAGAGACCCAGTACTTC.

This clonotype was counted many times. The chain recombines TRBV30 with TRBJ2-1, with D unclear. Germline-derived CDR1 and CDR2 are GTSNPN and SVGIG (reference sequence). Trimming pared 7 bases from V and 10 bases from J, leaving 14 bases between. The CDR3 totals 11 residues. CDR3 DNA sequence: TGTGCCTTGAAAGGCGTCCGGGAGCAGTTCTTC. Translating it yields CALKGVREQFF.

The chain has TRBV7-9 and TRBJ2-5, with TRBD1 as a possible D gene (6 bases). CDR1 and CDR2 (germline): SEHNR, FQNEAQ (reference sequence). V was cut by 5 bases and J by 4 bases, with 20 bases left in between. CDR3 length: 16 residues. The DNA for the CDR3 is TGTGCCAGCAGCCACCGGACAGCCGCCCTTGCAGAGACCCAGTACTTC. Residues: CASSHRTAALAETQYF.

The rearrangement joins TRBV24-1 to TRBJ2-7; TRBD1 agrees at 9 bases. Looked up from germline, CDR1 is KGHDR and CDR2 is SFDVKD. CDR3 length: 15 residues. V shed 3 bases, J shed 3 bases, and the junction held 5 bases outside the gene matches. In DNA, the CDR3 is TGTGCCACCAGTGATGGCACAGGGGGCCGCTACGAGCAGTACTTC. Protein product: CATSDGTGGRYEQYF.